A selection of T cell receptor beta chains follows, all from one sample in a study of PD-L1 blockade in urothelial cancer. The assay was immunoSEQ multiplex PCR, and TCRdb's table has in-frame clones only and misses some. The top ten clones hold around 9.1% of a sample with nearly 50,000 clones, approximately 80% of them seen once. The sample consisted of PBMCs, taken around atezolizumab (anti-PD-L1) treatment. Receptor source: a man between 65 and 79 years old with urothelial cancer. CDR3s include the opening cysteine and the closing phenylalanine or tryptophan. The D gene is left open where the match is weak. The listing skips clone size in some rows; elsewhere it reads once, few, many or a size class.

V: TRBV5-4; size: -; D: -; J: TRBJ1-5; CDR3: CASSSQGNQPQHF; DNA: TGTGCCAGCAGCTCTCAGGGAAACCAGCCCCAGCATTTT
V: TRBV5-1; size: -; D: -; J: TRBJ1-2; CDR3: CASSLAGGTFNYGYTF; DNA: TGCGCCAGCAGCTTGGCGGGGGGGACCTTTAACTATGGCTACACCTTC
V: TRBV6-6; size: -; D: TRBD1; J: TRBJ1-4; CDR3: CASSYPGQVLGKLFF; DNA: TGTGCCAGCAGTTACCCCGGACAGGTTTTAGGAAAACTGTTTTTT
V: TRBV10-3; size: -; D: TRBD1; J: TRBJ1-3; CDR3: CAISMGQAGNTIYF; DNA: TGTGCCATCAGTATGGGACAGGCTGGAAACACCATATATTTT
V: TRBV18; size: -; D: -; J: TRBJ1-1; CDR3: CASSPPGTQEAFF; DNA: TGTGCCAGCTCACCACCAGGGACACAGGAAGCTTTCTTT
V: TRBV18; size: -; D: -; J: TRBJ2-3; CDR3: CASSPVLSSGSSDTQYF; DNA: TGTGCCAGCTCACCCGTCCTATCGAGCGGCAGCTCAGATACGCAGTATTTT
V: TRBV10-3; size: -; D: -; J: TRBJ2-7; CDR3: CAISDRVSYEQYF; DNA: TGTGCCATCAGTGATCGGGTTTCCTACGAGCAGTACTTC
V: TRBV11-2; size: -; D: TRBD1; J: TRBJ1-1; CDR3: CASSSSTGVSTEAFF; DNA: TGTGCCAGCAGCTCATCGACAGGGGTGAGCACTGAAGCTTTCTTT
V: TRBV5-4; size: -; D: TRBD1; J: TRBJ1-1; CDR3: CASSFGQASADTEAFF; DNA: TGTGCCAGCAGCTTCGGACAGGCCTCAGCGGACACTGAAGCTTTCTTT
V: TRBV18; size: -; D: -; J: TRBJ1-5; CDR3: CASSPQGGGNQPQHF; DNA: TGTGCCAGCTCACCACAGGGTGGGGGGAATCAGCCCCAGCATTTT
V: TRBV7-2; size: -; D: TRBD1; J: TRBJ2-1; CDR3: CASSAKTGAVEQFF; DNA: TGTGCCAGCAGCGCCAAGACAGGGGCGGTGGAGCAGTTCTTC
V: TRBV4-1; size: few; D: -; J: TRBJ2-1; CDR3: CASSHLGLSYNEQFF; DNA: TGCGCCAGCAGCCACCTGGGGCTCTCCTACAATGAGCAGTTCTTC
V: TRBV19; size: -; D: TRBD2; J: TRBJ2-1; CDR3: CASSISGTSGSQNEQFF; DNA: TGTGCCAGTAGTATATCCGGGACTAGCGGGAGCCAGAATGAGCAGTTCTTC